Detailed here is one T cell receptor (beta chain). Germline values: CDR1 SGHTA, CDR2 FQGNSA. The germline V and J ends were trimmed by 2 bases and 5 bases, with 23 bases remaining between them. CDR3 size: 18 residues. The record originates from a study of blood T cells in healthy people across ages. Study-wide background: About one barcoded TCR beta cDNA was captured per two T cells.

The second PCR ran 7 to 11 cycles with a sample-barcoded 5' primer and J-beta primers. TCRdb itself ran the 5' RACE reads through MiXCR, one entry per CDR3 protein. The sample contains around 1.5 million distinct CDR3 sequences, around 42% of which appear only once. The sequenced sample was blood. The chain links TRBV7-2 to TRBJ2-3; tentatively, D is TRBD2 (5 bases). This receptor was obtained from a young woman in good health. CDR3 sequence reads: CASSLHGGWRFFQDTQYF. For the CDR3, the DNA is TGTGCCAGCAGCTTACATGGCGGGTGGCGGTTTTTCCAAGATACGCAGTATTTT.